These T cell receptor beta chains were read from a single sample in a study of blood T cell repertoires in COVID-19. TCRdb's table, derived via immunoSEQ multiplex PCR, lists solely in-frame clones and lacks some. The sample contains about 76,000 clones, about 86% of which appear only once. Specimen: peripheral blood. These receptors were collected from a human donor in a cohort sampled during active COVID-19. The CDR3 runs from the conserved cysteine through the conserved F or W. A D gene is named only where the DNA matches it firmly. Size values are once, few and many counts, or a class for expanded clones, and some rows have none.

CDR3nt: TGTGCCAGCAGCTTGGGGGGGACAGTCCCGACTGCTAATGAGCAGTTCTTC; CDR3aa: CASSLGGTVPTANEQFF; abundance: NA; d_gene: TRBD1; j_gene: TRBJ2-1; v_gene: TRBV5-4
CDR3nt: TGTGCCAGCAGCTTAGCATGGACTAGCGGGGGGGCAACAGATACGCAGTATTTT; CDR3aa: CASSLAWTSGGATDTQYF; abundance: NA; d_gene: TRBD2; j_gene: TRBJ2-3; v_gene: TRBV11-3
CDR3nt: TGTGCCAGTAACCCCCGAGCTGAGGGAGCCCCCAATGAGCAGTTCTTC; CDR3aa: CASNPRAEGAPNEQFF; abundance: NA; d_gene: NA; j_gene: TRBJ2-1; v_gene: TRBV19
CDR3nt: TGTGCCAGCAGTAGCGCGGGACAGGCAGGGGAGCAGTACTTC; CDR3aa: CASSSAGQAGEQYF; abundance: NA; d_gene: TRBD1; j_gene: TRBJ2-7; v_gene: TRBV2
CDR3nt: TGCGCCAGCAGCCCCCCCGGGACAGGGGGCTACAATGAGCAGTTCTTC; CDR3aa: CASSPPGTGGYNEQFF; abundance: NA; d_gene: TRBD1; j_gene: TRBJ2-1; v_gene: TRBV5-1
CDR3nt: TGTGCCTGGAGTGTACCGGGACAGGGCTTATACAATGAGCAGTTCTTC; CDR3aa: CAWSVPGQGLYNEQFF; abundance: NA; d_gene: TRBD1; j_gene: TRBJ2-1; v_gene: TRBV30
CDR3nt: TGTGCCAGCAGCCCGGCGGGGGGAGCCTCTAATGGCTACACCTTC; CDR3aa: CASSPAGGASNGYTF; abundance: NA; d_gene: NA; j_gene: TRBJ1-2; v_gene: TRBV7-9
CDR3nt: TGTGCCAGCAGTGAAAGCTGGGGCGAAAACTATGGCTACACCTTC; CDR3aa: CASSESWGENYGYTF; abundance: NA; d_gene: NA; j_gene: TRBJ1-2; v_gene: TRBV25-1
CDR3nt: TGTGCCAGCAGGTTGGGCCCAGGCTGGCCCGCTTTCTTT; CDR3aa: CASRLGPGWPAFF; abundance: NA; d_gene: NA; j_gene: TRBJ1-1; v_gene: TRBV28
CDR3nt: TGTGCCTGGAGACGGCGTCACCGCCAGGGTGACGAGCAGTACTTC; CDR3aa: CAWRRRHRQGDEQYF; abundance: NA; d_gene: NA; j_gene: TRBJ2-7; v_gene: TRBV30
CDR3nt: TGCGCCAGCAGCTGGGGACAGGTCTCGTCCTACAATGAGCAGTTCTTC; CDR3aa: CASSWGQVSSYNEQFF; abundance: once; d_gene: TRBD1; j_gene: TRBJ2-1; v_gene: TRBV5-1
CDR3nt: TGTGCCAGCTCAGGCAATGGACTAGCGGAAGAGACCCAGTACTTC; CDR3aa: CASSGNGLAEETQYF; abundance: NA; d_gene: TRBD2; j_gene: TRBJ2-5; v_gene: TRBV18
CDR3nt: TGTGCCAGCAGACCACAGGAACCCTACGAGCAGTACTTC; CDR3aa: CASRPQEPYEQYF; abundance: NA; d_gene: NA; j_gene: TRBJ2-7; v_gene: TRBV27
CDR3nt: TGTGCCAGCAGTGCGTCGGGGGGACGGAATGAGCAGTTCTTC; CDR3aa: CASSASGGRNEQFF; abundance: NA; d_gene: TRBD2; j_gene: TRBJ2-1; v_gene: TRBV27
CDR3nt: TGTGCCAGCAGTTCCCGGGACAGGGGGTTCCCAGATACGCAGTATTTT; CDR3aa: CASSSRDRGFPDTQYF; abundance: NA; d_gene: TRBD1; j_gene: TRBJ2-3; v_gene: TRBV27
CDR3nt: TGCGCCAGCAGCTCCCTTTTCGCCGAGGCTCGACAGGGGGAACAAGAGACCCAGTACTTC; CDR3aa: CASSSLFAEARQGEQETQYF; abundance: NA; d_gene: TRBD1; j_gene: TRBJ2-5; v_gene: TRBV5-1
CDR3nt: TGTGCCAGCAATGTCGGCGGGGTGAGCACAGATACGCAGTATTTT; CDR3aa: CASNVGGVSTDTQYF; abundance: NA; d_gene: NA; j_gene: TRBJ2-3; v_gene: TRBV2